The 14 T cell receptor beta chains below all came from one sample that was sequenced in a study of blood T cell repertoires in COVID-19. TCRdb's table, derived via immunoSEQ multiplex PCR, lists solely in-frame clones and lacks some. Among 150,000 to 200,000 clones listed, approximately 90% were seen once. The sequenced material came from peripheral blood. All receptors derive from a man aged 55 to 70 with active or convalescent COVID-19.

The CDR3 region has the DNA TGTGCCAGCAGTTTCAACGAGAGGGAGACCCAGTACTTC. Its translation: CASSFNERETQYF. This chain connects TRBV12-3 or TRBV12-4 to TRBJ2-5; no definite D call. The CDR3 has 13 amino acids. V lost 3 bases, J lost 5 bases, and 10 bases lay in between.

The chain is built from TRBV19 and TRBJ1-4, with 8 bases lining up with TRBD1. The germline V gene encodes CDR1 LNHDA and CDR2 SQIVND (reference sequence). The CDR3 is 16 residues long. V trimming: 6 bases; J trimming: 4 bases; junction bases outside the gene matches: 10. CDR3 DNA sequence: TGTGCCAGTAGAAGACAGGGGAACCTCCTTAATGAAAAACTGTTTTTT. Protein: CASRRQGNLLNEKLFF.

V is TRBV7-9 and J is TRBJ1-4, with D perhaps TRBD1 (6 bases). V was pared by 2 bases and J by 4 bases, with 11 bases between. CDR3 length: 15 amino acids. Germline CDR1 is SEHNR and CDR2 is FQNEAQ (reference sequence). The CDR3 nucleotides are TGTGCCAGCAGCTTAACAGGACAGTTTAATGAAAAACTGTTTTTT. Amino acid sequence: CASSLTGQFNEKLFF.

CDR3 region: CASNGERGGNQPQHF. As DNA, the CDR3 is TGTGCCAGCAATGGGGAGAGGGGAGGGAATCAGCCCCAGCATTTT. V gene TRBV2 combines with J gene TRBJ1-5, with D possibly TRBD1 on 5 matching bases. The CDR3 loop spans 15 amino acids. Germline assignment: CDR1 SNHLY and CDR2 FYNNEI. The V and J ends lost 7 bases and 4 bases respectively, with 17 bases between them.

The rearrangement joins TRBV2 to TRBJ2-7, with a weak D call TRBD2 (5 bases). In germline, CDR1 is SNHLY, CDR2 FYNNEI. The CDR3 contains 15 residues. V lost 6 bases, J lost 2 bases, and 17 bases lay in between. The CDR3 loop reads CASRATVGRAYEQYF. Here the CDR3 DNA reads TGTGCCAGCAGAGCAACGGTAGGGCGGGCCTACGAGCAGTACTTC.

This clone occurred once. This chain connects TRBV7-9 to TRBJ2-5; 7 nucleotides line up with TRBD1. The V gene end was trimmed by 5 bases and the J gene end by 2 bases; junction bases not matched to a gene: 5. The V gene's germline CDR1 is SEHNR and CDR2 FQNEAQ (reference sequence). The length of the CDR3 is 14 residues. The CDR3 nucleotides read TGTGCCAGCAGCGACCGGGACAGACAAGAGACCCAGTACTTC. Translation: CASSDRDRQETQYF. Using reference TRBV7-9 and TRBJ2-5 for the parts outside the CDR3, the full variable domain is DTGVSQNPRHKITKRGQNVTFRCDPISEHNRLYWYRQTLGQGPEFLTYFQNEAQLEKSRLLSDRFSAERPKGSFSTLEIQRTEQGDSAMYLCASSDRDRQETQYFGPGTRLLVL.

This clone was seen a single time. The CDR3 nucleotides read TGTGCCAGCAGCTTAACAGCCTGGAACACTGAAGCTTTCTTT. Protein product: CASSLTAWNTEAFF. J is TRBJ1-1 and V is TRBV7-3; no definite D call. The CDR3 has 14 amino acids. V was shortened by 0 bases and J by 1 base, with 6 bases between the two germline ends. Germline CDR1 SGHTA, CDR2 FQGTGA.

V and J are TRBV7-9 and TRBJ1-1, with 8 nucleotides matching TRBD1. The CDR3 extends over 13 amino acids. V gave up 3 bases and J gave up 4 bases; unmatched junction bases: 1. CDR1 and CDR2 from the germline V gene are SEHNR and FQNEAQ (reference sequence). The CDR3, as DNA: TGTGCCAGCAGCTTCGGACAGGGCACTGAAGCTTTCTTT. It codes for CASSFGQGTEAFF.

CDR3 residues: CASTRQEETQYF. DNA of the CDR3: TGTGCCAGCACCAGACAGGAAGAGACCCAGTACTTC. The chain couples TRBV7-9 to TRBJ2-5; D possibly corresponds to TRBD1 (6 bases). The CDR3 contains 12 residues. Germline assignment: CDR1 SEHNR and CDR2 FQNEAQ (reference sequence). The V end was cut by 7 bases, the J end by 3 bases, with 9 bases between.

V is TRBV7-6 and J is TRBJ2-5, with a weak D call TRBD2 (6 bases). Trimming stripped 3 bases from V and 4 bases from J, with 9 bases between. The germline V gene has CDR1 SGHVS and CDR2 FNYEAQ. CDR3 length: 13 amino acids. The CDR3 DNA reads as TGTGCCAGCAGCTTGGGGGGAGGAGAGACCCAGTACTTC. This sequence encodes CASSLGGGETQYF. The entire variable domain, with the rest obtained from reference TRBV7-6 and TRBJ2-5, is as follows: GAGVSQSPRYKVTKRGQDVALRCDPISGHVSLYWYRQALGQGPEFLTYFNYEAQQDKSGLPNDRFSAERPEGSISTLTIQRTEQRDSAMYRCASSLGGGETQYFGPGTRLLVL.

The CDR3: CASSLGLASGELFF. In DNA form, the CDR3 reads TGTGCCAGCAGCCTGGGACTAGCGTCCGGGGAGCTGTTTTTT. J is TRBJ2-2 and V is TRBV5-5; TRBD2 matches at 10 bases. This CDR3 comprises 14 residues. Germline CDR1 reads SGHKS; CDR2 reads YYEKEE (reference sequence). The V gene end was trimmed by 4 bases and the J gene end by 6 bases; junction bases not matched to a gene: 3.

The rearrangement links TRBV5-8 to TRBJ1-2; D gene uncertain. The CDR3 consists of 15 residues. V was shortened by 5 bases and J by 4 bases, with 18 bases between the two germline ends. The germline V gene has CDR1 SGHTS and CDR2 YDEGEE. In nucleotides, the CDR3 is TGTGCCAGCAGGTTGATAGATCCTTCCCTCTATGGCTACACCTTC. Translation gives CASRLIDPSLYGYTF. Drawing the rest from reference TRBV5-8 and TRBJ1-2, the complete variable domain is EAGVTQSPTHLIKTRGQQATLRCSPISGHTSVYWYQQALGLGLQFLLWYDEGEERNRGNFPPRFSGRQFPNYSSELNVNALELEDSALYLCASRLIDPSLYGYTFGSGTRLTVV.

The V gene is TRBV2, the J gene TRBJ1-3; D is undetermined. CDR3 size: 15 residues. Germline CDR1 and CDR2: SNHLY and FYNNEI. V was shortened by 2 bases and J by 0 bases, with 8 bases between the two germline ends. The CDR3 region has the DNA TGTGCCAGCAGTGAAAGCCCCCGCTCTGGAAACACCATATATTTT. It encodes CASSESPRSGNTIYF.

V usage is TRBV10-3 and J usage is TRBJ2-3, with a possible D match to TRBD2 (6 bases). The CDR3 has 17 amino acids. Germline CDR1 is ENHRY and CDR2 is SYGVKD. The V and J ends lost 0 bases and 4 bases respectively, with 17 bases between them. CDR3 region: CAISESGRGEVSDTQYF. In DNA form, the CDR3 reads TGTGCCATCAGTGAGTCCGGACGAGGGGAGGTATCAGATACGCAGTATTTT.